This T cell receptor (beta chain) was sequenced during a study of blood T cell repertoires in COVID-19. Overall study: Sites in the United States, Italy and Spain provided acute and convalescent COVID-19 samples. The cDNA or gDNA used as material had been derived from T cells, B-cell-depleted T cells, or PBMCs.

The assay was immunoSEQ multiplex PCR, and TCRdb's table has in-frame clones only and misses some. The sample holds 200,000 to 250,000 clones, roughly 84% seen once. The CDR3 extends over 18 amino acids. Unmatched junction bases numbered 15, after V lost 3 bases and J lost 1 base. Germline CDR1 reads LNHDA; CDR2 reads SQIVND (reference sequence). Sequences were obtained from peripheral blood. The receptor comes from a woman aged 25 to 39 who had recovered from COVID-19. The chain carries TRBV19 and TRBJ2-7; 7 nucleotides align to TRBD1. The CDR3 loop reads CASSIRSTTGSGSYEQYF. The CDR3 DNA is TGTGCCAGTAGTATCCGCTCGACGACAGGGAGTGGGTCCTACGAGCAGTACTTC.